Detailed here is one T cell receptor beta chain. The treatment here: about 20 received Ad26.COV2.S at low or high dose, single or two shots; about five received placebo; per-sample allocation not given. Day 63 after the first vaccine or placebo injection was the time point for sampling. Expressing Wuhan-strain SARS-CoV-2 spike, an Ad26 vector served as the vaccine. Trimming took 0 bases from V and 5 from J; bases not matched to a gene: 13. There are 17 residues in the CDR3. Germline loops: CDR1 LNHNV, CDR2 YYDKDF (reference sequence). This record comes from a study of Ad26.COV2.S vaccination and SARS-CoV-2 variants. As for the study in general: Participants got Ad26.COV2.S intramuscularly, once or twice 56 days apart.

The table came from immunoSEQ multiplex PCR; TCRdb's copy has only in-frame clones and leaves some out. The data contain under 550,000 clones, roughly 90% of them singletons. The starting material was peripheral blood, obtained in a trial of Ad26.COV2.S vaccine versus placebo. This clonotype was sampled from a person aged 18 to 65 who received the Ad26.COV2.S COVID-19 vaccine or a placebo. The rearrangement links TRBV15 to TRBJ2-7, with 7 nucleotides matching TRBD2. CDR3 bases: TGTGCCACCAGCAGAGATTGGGTGGGGGAGGGAGATGACGAGCAGTACTTC. Translating it yields CATSRDWVGEGDDEQYF.